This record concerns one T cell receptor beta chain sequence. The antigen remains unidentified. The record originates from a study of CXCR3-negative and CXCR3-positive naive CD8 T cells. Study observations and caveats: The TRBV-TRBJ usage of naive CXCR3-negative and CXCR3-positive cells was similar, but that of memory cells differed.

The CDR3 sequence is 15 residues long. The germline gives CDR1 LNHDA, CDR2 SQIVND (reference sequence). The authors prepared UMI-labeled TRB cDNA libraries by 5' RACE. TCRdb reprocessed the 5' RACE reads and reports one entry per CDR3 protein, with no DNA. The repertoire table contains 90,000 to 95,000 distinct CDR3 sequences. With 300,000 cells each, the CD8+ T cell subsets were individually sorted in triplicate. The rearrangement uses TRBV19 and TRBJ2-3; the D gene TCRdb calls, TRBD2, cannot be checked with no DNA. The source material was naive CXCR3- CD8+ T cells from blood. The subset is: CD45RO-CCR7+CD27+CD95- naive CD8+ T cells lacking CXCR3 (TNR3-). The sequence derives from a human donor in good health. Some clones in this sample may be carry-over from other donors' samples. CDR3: CASSIVAGLTDTQYF. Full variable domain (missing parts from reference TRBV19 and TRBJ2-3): DGGITQSPKYLFRKEGQNVTLSCEQNLNHDAMYWYRQDPGQGLRLIYYSQIVNDFQKGDIAEGYSVSREKKESFPLTVTSAQKNPTAFYLCASSIVAGLTDTQYFGPGTRLTVL.